Below, 7 T cell receptor beta chains from the same sample are listed, as sequenced in a study of identical twins (dated by TCRdb to 2015 to 2016). Libraries were constructed by 5' RACE. The sequencer was an Illumina HiSeq 2000. The public reads were reanalyzed by TCRdb: fastp trimming at Q25, MiXCR alignment, in-frame beta chains only. Identical CDR3 proteins give one entry, which carries the most common genes and DNA. The sample table lists under 250,000 distinct CDR3 sequences, about 13% of them with a count of one. Of the sample, around 4% falls within the top ten clones. This sample also appeared in a second study, on yellow fever vaccine responses in identical twins.

Source material: memory (CD45RO+) T cells sorted from blood. The cell subset or site label of this sample denotes: CD45RO+ enriched T cells. These TCRs come from a woman aged 18-29 years in good health.

The CDR3, as DNA: TGTGCCAGCAGCTCATCCAGGGAGGACGGCTACACCTTC. It encodes CASSSSREDGYTF. The chain employs TRBV7-2 and TRBJ1-2, with D possibly matching TRBD1 (5 bases). The CDR3 has 13 residues. V was cut by 4 bases and J by 8 bases, with 14 bases left in between. In germline, CDR1 is SGHTA, CDR2 FQGNSA. Together with reference TRBV7-2 and TRBJ1-2, the CDR3 gives the full variable domain: GAGVSQSPSNKVTEKGKDVELRCDPISGHTALYWYRQSLGQGLEFLIYFQGNSAPDKSGLPSDRFSAERTGGSVSTLTIQRTQQEDSAVYLCASSSSREDGYTFGSGTRLTVV.

This chain links TRBV12-3 or TRBV12-4 with TRBJ2-2; 9 bases fit TRBD2. CDR3 length: 17 residues. The V gene end was trimmed by 5 bases and the J gene end by 0 bases; junction bases not matched to a gene: 7. Here the CDR3 reads CASSAWSGGTNTGELFF. The DNA of the CDR3 is TGTGCCAGCAGTGCGTGGAGCGGGGGGACGAACACCGGGGAGCTGTTTTTT.

This chain joins TRBV27 and TRBJ1-5; 9 nucleotides align to TRBD1. CDR1 MNHEY and CDR2 SMNVEV come from the germline V gene (reference sequence). J was trimmed by 5 bases and V by 10 bases; bases with no gene match: 12. CDR3 length: 15 amino acids. CDR3: CATSTLTGGDQPQHF. DNA for the CDR3: TGTGCCACCAGCACCCTTACAGGGGGCGATCAGCCCCAGCATTTT.

The chain joins TRBV5-1 to TRBJ2-2, with unresolved D. The CDR3 is made up of 16 amino acids. In germline, CDR1 is SGHRS, CDR2 YFSETQ. V was cut by 3 bases and J by 2 bases, with 14 bases left in between. In DNA, the CDR3 is TGCGCCAGCAGCTGGAGTGGAATAAGCAACACCGGGGAGCTGTTTTTT. This translates into CASSWSGISNTGELFF.

This clonotype was counted ten times or more. The chain recombines TRBV5-1 with TRBJ1-1, with D uncertain. The V gene's germline CDR1 is SGHRS and CDR2 YFSETQ. The CDR3 totals 13 residues. V shed 0 bases and J shed 5 bases, with 8 bases lying between them. The CDR3 is CASSLGVETEAFF. CDR3 bases: TGCGCCAGCAGCTTGGGGGTAGAGACTGAAGCTTTCTTT.

This clonotype was seen a handful of times. The chain links TRBV24-1 to TRBJ2-2; D is ambiguous. This CDR3 has 12 amino acids. V was trimmed by 9 bases and J by 4 bases, leaving 8 bases between them. Looked up from germline, CDR1 is KGHDR and CDR2 is SFDVKD. The CDR3, as DNA: TGTGCCACCTCAGGAGCCACCGGGGAGCTGTTTTTT. It specifies CATSGATGELFF.

This clonotype has more than one count but fewer than ten. The CDR3 DNA follows: TGCAGTGCTAGTGGGGTTTCGCCTTCACCCCTCCACTTT. Protein: CSASGVSPSPLHF. This chain joins TRBV20-1 and TRBJ1-6; D not certain. Germline CDR1 reads DFQATT; CDR2 reads SNEGSKA (reference sequence). The CDR3 is 13 amino acids. Trimming shortened V by 3 bases and J by 9 bases, and 12 bases separated the two germline ends.